One sample yielded the 30 T cell receptor beta chains listed below, sequenced in a study of OX40 agonist ivuxolimab in advanced cancers. TCRdb's copy holds only in-frame clones and misses some; the assay was immunoSEQ multiplex PCR. The table records roughly 110,000 clones, 90% of them present only once. Here the sequenced sample was CD4+ or CD8+ T cells sorted from blood, taken in a trial of the OX40 agonist ivuxolimab. The source of these receptors is an adult with an advanced solid tumor such as melanoma, head and neck, liver or kidney cancer.

This clone has only one observation. J is TRBJ2-1 and V is TRBV10-3; no firm D call. Germline V gene lookup returns CDR1 ENHRY and CDR2 SYGVKD. The ends were cut back, 8 bases at V and 4 bases at J, with 15 bases in the middle. The CDR3 covers 14 residues. This chain's CDR3 is CAIQYSAIYNEQFF. The CDR3 region has the DNA TGTGCCATCCAATACTCGGCGATTTACAATGAGCAGTTCTTC.

The CDR3 is CASSESGRSYEQYF. In DNA, the CDR3 is TGCGCCAGCAGTGAGTCGGGACGGAGCTACGAGCAGTACTTC. V gene TRBV10-2 combines with J gene TRBJ2-7; possibly TRBD1 or TRBD2 for D (5 bases each). This CDR3 spans 14 amino acids. Trimming took 0 bases from V and 3 from J, leaving 9 bases between them. Germline V gene data show CDR1 as WSHSY and CDR2 as SAAADI.

V is TRBV19 and J is TRBJ1-4; D remains unclear. The germline V and J ends were trimmed by 3 bases and 10 bases, with 12 bases remaining between them. CDR3 size: 13 residues. Germline V gene data show CDR1 as LNHDA and CDR2 as SQIVND (reference sequence). The DNA of the CDR3 is TGTGCCAGTAGTATCGGTCCTGAGGGAAAACTGTTTTTT. Protein sequence: CASSIGPEGKLFF.

The DNA of the CDR3 is TGTGCCAGCAGCCCCGAGGACAGGGGAAGGAACACCATATATTTT. Protein: CASSPEDRGRNTIYF. This chain connects TRBV7-9 to TRBJ1-3; 9 nucleotides line up with TRBD1. CDR3 length: 15 residues. Unmatched junction bases numbered 9, after V lost 5 bases and J lost 7 bases. Germline-derived CDR1 and CDR2 are SEHNR and FQNEAQ (reference sequence).

The rearrangement joins TRBV19 to TRBJ1-5, with 8 bases identical to TRBD1. CDR3 length equals 16 residues. The germline V gene encodes CDR1 LNHDA and CDR2 SQIVND (reference sequence). After removal of 0 bases from V and 5 bases from J, the junction contained 6 bases not matched to a gene. The CDR3 region is CASSIDPGTGYQPQHF. CDR3 DNA: TGTGCCAGTAGTATAGATCCCGGGACAGGTTATCAGCCCCAGCATTTT.

The V and J genes are TRBV6-5 and TRBJ1-5; tentative D call: TRBD1 (5 bases). Per the germline V gene, CDR1 is MNHEY and CDR2 is SVGAGI. V dropped 0 bases and J dropped 9 bases, with 15 bases sitting between them. This CDR3 region has 15 residues. The CDR3 sequence: CASSYSGTEKTPQHF. Written as DNA, the CDR3 is TGTGCCAGCAGTTACTCCGGGACGGAGAAAACGCCCCAGCATTTT.

V is TRBV28 and J is TRBJ1-2, with 9 positions matching TRBD1. The CDR3 runs 14 residues. V was clipped by 4 bases and J by 8 bases; unmatched bases: 8. CDR1 and CDR2 (germline): MDHEN, SYDVKM. The CDR3 nucleotides read TGTGCCAGCAGTTCGGGACAGGGTAGGAGCGGCTACACCTTC. It yields the protein CASSSGQGRSGYTF.

This clone was recorded once. The V call is TRBV7-2, the J call TRBJ1-5; D ambiguous. V was pared by 1 base and J by 5 bases, with 12 bases between. The CDR3 runs to 15 residues. Per the germline V gene, CDR1 is SGHTA and CDR2 is FQGNSA. This CDR3 is CASSLEGSVDQPQHF. In nucleotides, the CDR3 is TGTGCCAGCAGCTTAGAGGGTTCCGTCGATCAGCCCCAGCATTTT.

The CDR3 DNA reads TGCAGCGTTGGGCTGGCGGGTAACACTGAAGCTTTCTTT. Translated, it gives CSVGLAGNTEAFF. This rearrangement joins TRBV29-1 to TRBJ1-1; D gene uncertain. Germline assignment: CDR1 SQVTM and CDR2 ANQGSEA. V lost 4 bases to trimming and J lost 2 bases, with 11 bases between them. The CDR3 is 13 amino acids. The full variable domain, in which reference TRBV29-1 and TRBJ1-1 provide the parts outside the CDR3, is SAVISQKPSRDICQRGTSLTIQCQVDSQVTMMFWYRQQPGQSLTLIATANQGSEATYESGFVIDKFPISRPNLTFSTLTVSNMSPEDSSIYLCSVGLAGNTEAFFGQGTRLTVV.

V gene TRBV6-5 combines with J gene TRBJ1-2; 7 bases align to TRBD1. Per germline, CDR1 MNHEY and CDR2 SVGAGI. The CDR3 totals 13 residues. V lost 2 bases to trimming and J lost 7 bases; unmatched junction nucleotides: 4. CDR3 bases: TGTGCCAGCAGTTACGACAGGGTGCGTGGCTACACCTTC. Its translation: CASSYDRVRGYTF.

This chain uses TRBV28 with TRBJ2-1; 7 bases are a match to TRBD2. The germline V gene has CDR1 MDHEN and CDR2 SYDVKM. Trimming at V came to 11 bases and at J to 3 bases, leaving 7 bases not matched to a gene. CDR3 length: 13 amino acids. As DNA, the CDR3 is TGTGCCTCAGTTTCGGGGGGCTACAATGAGCAGTTCTTC. This codes for CASVSGGYNEQFF.

The genes are TRBV7-6 and TRBJ2-3, with 7 bases aligning to TRBD1. Per germline, CDR1 SGHVS and CDR2 FNYEAQ. The CDR3 loop spans 17 amino acids. The trim removed 5 bases at V and 2 bases at J, leaving 13 bases unmatched. CDR3 sequence: CASSPGGGTVYTDTQYF. The CDR3 region has the DNA TGTGCCAGCAGCCCAGGTGGTGGGACAGTCTACACAGATACGCAGTATTTT. Combining the CDR3 with reference TRBV7-6 and TRBJ2-3 gives the whole variable domain GAGVSQSPRYKVTKRGQDVALRCDPISGHVSLYWYRQALGQGPEFLTYFNYEAQQDKSGLPNDRFSAERPEGSISTLTIQRTEQRDSAMYRCASSPGGGTVYTDTQYFGPGTRLTVL.

The rearrangement links TRBV30 to TRBJ1-3; D is uncertain. The germline V gene encodes CDR1 GTSNPN and CDR2 SVGIG (reference sequence). The CDR3 has 14 amino acids. Trimming took 0 bases from V and 2 from J, leaving 8 bases between them. This CDR3 is CAWSVRRPGNTIYF. The CDR3 DNA reads TGTGCCTGGAGTGTACGGAGACCTGGAAACACCATATATTTT.

The chain couples TRBV28 to TRBJ2-2; D could derive from TRBD1 or TRBD2 (5 bases each). V shed 4 bases and J shed 5 bases, with 11 bases lying between them. This CDR3 region has 14 residues. In germline, CDR1 is MDHEN, CDR2 SYDVKM. CDR3 sequence (DNA): TGTGCCAGCAGTTGGGGGTGGGCGACCGGGGAGCTGTTTTTT. Encoded protein: CASSWGWATGELFF.

The gene calls are TRBV9 and TRBJ1-1; perhaps TRBD1 as D (5 bases). CDR1 is SGDLS, CDR2 YYNGEE, per germline. The CDR3 is 16 residues long. The V gene lost 0 bases and the J gene lost 4 bases, with 16 bases spanning the gap. The CDR3 sequence is CASSVATGGSLTEAFF. Here the CDR3 DNA reads TGTGCCAGCAGCGTAGCTACGGGGGGGTCTCTCACTGAAGCTTTCTTT.

The chain uses TRBV2 and TRBJ2-3; 9 bases line up with TRBD2. Germline lookup yields CDR1 SNHLY and CDR2 FYNNEI. The CDR3 spans 14 residues. The V and J ends lost 5 bases and 4 bases, in that order; junction bases with no gene match: 4. The CDR3 DNA sequence: TGTGCCAGCAGTTTAGGCGGGGGGGCAGATACGCAGTATTTT. Its protein is CASSLGGGADTQYF.

The chain couples TRBV6-5 to TRBJ2-4, with D possibly matching TRBD2 (6 bases). CDR1 is MNHEY and CDR2 is SVGAGI in the germline V gene. CDR3 length equals 16 residues. V lost 2 bases and J lost 0, with 11 bases in between. The CDR3 DNA sequence: TGTGCCAGCAGTTACGGAGGGGAACTAGCCAAAAACATTCAGTACTTC. Translating gives CASSYGGELAKNIQYF.

V and J are TRBV7-9 and TRBJ1-4; the D gene is possibly TRBD1 (5 bases). The V end lost 4 bases, the J end lost 6 bases, and 12 bases lay between the germline ends. The CDR3 has 14 amino acids. CDR1 is SEHNR, CDR2 FQNEAQ, per germline (reference sequence). The CDR3 reads CASSYRGGDEKLFF. CDR3 nucleotides: TGTGCCAGCAGCTATAGGGGAGGGGATGAAAAACTGTTTTTT.

The chain has TRBV7-9 and TRBJ1-2; 12 positions agree with TRBD1. V lost 3 bases, J lost 8 bases, and 7 bases stayed unmatched. The germline CDR1 and CDR2 sequences are SEHNR and FQNEAQ (reference sequence). CDR3 size: 15 residues. The CDR3 spells CASSFGTGGAWGYTF. The CDR3, as DNA: TGTGCCAGCAGCTTTGGGACAGGGGGCGCATGGGGCTACACCTTC. Using reference TRBV7-9 and TRBJ1-2 for the parts outside the CDR3, the full variable domain is DTGVSQNPRHKITKRGQNVTFRCDPISEHNRLYWYRQTLGQGPEFLTYFQNEAQLEKSRLLSDRFSAERPKGSFSTLEIQRTEQGDSAMYLCASSFGTGGAWGYTFGSGTRLTVV.

The chain recombines TRBV7-3 with TRBJ2-2, with 12 nucleotides matching TRBD1. V dropped 2 bases and J dropped 6; count of bases not matched to a gene: 4. The CDR3 runs to 16 residues. Per germline, CDR1 SGHTA and CDR2 FQGTGA. The CDR3: CASSLFGTGGPGELFF. The CDR3, as DNA: TGTGCCAGCAGCTTATTCGGGACAGGGGGCCCCGGGGAGCTGTTTTTT.

The CDR3 is CASSQPGQGYEQYF. The CDR3 coding sequence is TGTGCCAGCTCACAACCGGGACAGGGCTACGAGCAGTACTTC. The chain links TRBV18 to TRBJ2-7; 9 positions agree with TRBD1. Germline trimming cut 4 bases from V and 3 bases from J; bases unmatched to any gene: 4. Germline V lookup: CDR1 KGHSH, CDR2 LQKENI. The CDR3 is 14 amino acids.

This chain connects TRBV6-5 to TRBJ2-1; 9 nucleotides match TRBD2. Trimming at V came to 6 bases and at J to 0 bases, leaving 3 bases not matched to a gene. There are 15 residues in the CDR3. The germline gives CDR1 MNHEY, CDR2 SVGAGI. CDR3 in amino acids: CASRPSGTSYNEQFF. DNA for the CDR3: TGTGCCAGCAGACCTAGCGGGACCTCCTACAATGAGCAGTTCTTC.

The J gene is TRBJ1-6, the V gene TRBV28; tentative D call: TRBD1 (6 bases). The CDR3 extends over 14 amino acids. V shed 1 base and J shed 10 bases, with 11 bases lying between them. Germline loops: CDR1 MDHEN, CDR2 SYDVKM. CDR3 residues: CASSLSQGRSPLHF. The CDR3 coding sequence is TGTGCCAGCAGTTTATCACAGGGTCGGTCACCCCTCCACTTT.

On this clone: Within the sample, other DNA sequences also encode this same CDR3. CDR3 sequence (DNA): TGTGCCAGCTCACCGGGGCTGAACACTGAAGCTTTCTTT. The encoded protein is CASSPGLNTEAFF. The chain joins TRBV18 to TRBJ1-1, with D perhaps matching TRBD1 (5 bases). The germline gives CDR1 KGHSH, CDR2 LQKENI. Trimming took off 3 bases at V and 0 bases at J, with 5 bases between the two ends. The CDR3 length is 13 residues.

The count of this clone is one. The rearrangement uses TRBV5-4 and TRBJ2-7, with 7 bases fitting TRBD2. CDR3 length equals 15 residues. In germline, CDR1 is SGHNT, CDR2 YYREEE (reference sequence). V gave up 0 bases and J gave up 2 bases; unmatched junction bases: 5. CDR3 region: CASSLGPGGTYEQYF. The CDR3 DNA follows: TGTGCCAGCAGCTTGGGACCGGGGGGAACCTACGAGCAGTACTTC.

This chain links TRBV30 with TRBJ1-5; TRBD1 aligns across 8 bases. Germline CDR1 and CDR2: GTSNPN and SVGIG (reference sequence). V lost 0 bases, J lost 11 bases, and 9 bases stayed unmatched. The CDR3 has 14 amino acids. The CDR3 protein is CAWSVQGGRTAQHF. CDR3 DNA sequence: TGTGCCTGGAGTGTACAGGGGGGACGTACGGCCCAGCATTTT.

The genes are TRBV7-8 and TRBJ2-3; either TRBD1 or TRBD2 may fit D (5 bases each). The CDR3 length is 14 residues. Trimming left V 7 bases short and J 2 bases short, with 13 bases between. Germline lookup yields CDR1 SGHVS and CDR2 FQNEAQ. In nucleotides, the CDR3 is TGTGCCAGCAAATGGGACGCCCCCACAGATACGCAGTATTTT. Translated, it gives CASKWDAPTDTQYF. Together with reference TRBV7-8 and TRBJ2-3, the CDR3 gives the full variable domain: GAGVSQSPRYKVAKRGQDVALRCDPISGHVSLFWYQQALGQGPEFLTYFQNEAQLDKSGLPSDRFFAERPEGSVSTLKIQRTQQEDSAVYLCASKWDAPTDTQYFGPGTRLTVL.

The rearrangement uses TRBV9 and TRBJ2-1, with no clear D. This CDR3 has 15 residues. CDR1 SGDLS and CDR2 YYNGEE come from the germline V gene. Between the trimmed V and J ends, which lost 0 bases and 4 bases, there was a span of 11 bases. The CDR3 sequence is CASSVASPRYNEQFF. The CDR3 DNA is TGTGCCAGCAGCGTAGCTTCCCCCCGATACAATGAGCAGTTCTTC.

The gene calls are TRBV19 and TRBJ2-7; D may match TRBD1 or TRBD2 (7 bases each). The CDR3 consists of 14 residues. Germline V gene data show CDR1 as LNHDA and CDR2 as SQIVND (reference sequence). Trimming removed 3 bases at V and 5 bases at J, with 14 bases between. CDR3 sequence: CASSMQGGNNEQYF. The CDR3 region has the DNA TGTGCCAGTAGTATGCAGGGGGGGAACAACGAGCAGTACTTC.

The chain is built from TRBV5-1 and TRBJ2-7, with 7 bases fitting TRBD2. V was pared by 0 bases and J by 6 bases, with 6 bases of the junction left unmatched. The germline V gene has CDR1 SGHRS and CDR2 YFSETQ. The CDR3 runs 14 residues. Here the CDR3 reads CASSLGDYLGEQYF. CDR3 coding DNA: TGCGCCAGCAGCTTGGGGGACTATTTAGGCGAGCAGTACTTC.